Described below is a single T cell receptor (beta chain) sequence and its context. The CDR3 runs to 14 residues. The junction had 6 bases not matched to a gene; V was cut back by 4 bases and J by 3 bases. Germline values: CDR1 MNHNS, CDR2 SASEGT. This sample is drawn from a study of cytomegalovirus exposure and HLA in healthy donors. The PCR ran on 60 Vbeta and 13 Jbeta primers. Produced via immunoSEQ multiplex PCR; TCRdb's table is partial and in-frame only. The sample includes about 160,000 clones, about 65% seen only once; the top ten take approximately 2.5%. The chain is built from TRBV6-1 and TRBJ2-7; 7 positions match TRBD1. The clonotype originates from a woman aged 25 to 39 in good health and CMV-seronegative. Material: PBMCs. The CDR3 here is CASSVGQIRYEQYF. CDR3 in DNA: TGTGCCAGCAGTGTGGGACAGATCCGCTACGAGCAGTACTTC.